The 5 T cell receptor beta chains in this list originate from one sample, sequenced in a study of PD-1 blockade in classical Hodgkin lymphoma. The time point is: cycle 4 day 1 (C4D1), after 6 weeks of nivolumab. Every one of the patients relapsed after autologous stem cell transplantation (brentuximab vedotin exposure was variable). Thawed PBMCs yielded CD4+ T cells through magnetic negative selection. Sequenced by immunoSEQ multiplex PCR; TCRdb stores in-frame clones only, minus some. The sample has about 25,000 clones; roughly 76% are singletons. The sample was CD4+ T cells from blood, taken before the fourth cycle of nivolumab. Receptor source: a human donor with classical Hodgkin lymphoma.

The rearrangement joins TRBV6-5 to TRBJ2-7; D ambiguous. Germline loops: CDR1 MNHEY, CDR2 SVGAGI. The length of the CDR3 is 15 residues. V was pared by 0 bases and J by 2 bases, with 11 bases between. CDR3 sequence reads: CASSYSNTLTYEQYF. CDR3 nucleotide sequence: TGTGCCAGCAGTTACTCGAACACACTAACCTACGAGCAGTACTTC.

The rearrangement uses TRBV12-5 and TRBJ1-6, with no clear D. The germline gives CDR1 LGHNT, CDR2 FRNRAP. Deletions cut 2 bases from V and 9 bases from J, with 11 bases between. CDR3 length: 14 residues. CDR3 sequence reads: CASGLNTGSSPLHF. The CDR3 region has the DNA TGTGCTAGTGGTTTGAACACCGGTAGTTCACCCCTCCACTTT.

This clone was observed a single time. Additional DNA sequences in this sample encode the identical CDR3. The rearrangement links TRBV5-1 to TRBJ2-7; D may be TRBD1 (5 bases). Germline CDR1 reads SGHRS; CDR2 reads YFSETQ. CDR3 size: 15 residues. V was shortened by 0 bases and J by 2 bases, with 12 bases between the two germline ends. The CDR3 DNA reads TGCGCCAGCAGCTTGGAGGCAGGGAAAACCTACGAGCAGTACTTC. Its translation is CASSLEAGKTYEQYF.

The chain joins TRBV18 to TRBJ2-6; D perhaps matches TRBD1 (5 bases). CDR1 is KGHSH, CDR2 LQKENI, per germline. V shed 5 bases and J shed 0 bases, with 8 bases lying between them. CDR3 length equals 15 residues. CDR3 sequence: CASSSQGSGANVLTF. In nucleotides, the CDR3 is TGTGCCAGCTCATCGCAGGGCTCTGGGGCCAACGTCCTGACTTTC.

The table lists this clone with a count of one. The J gene is TRBJ2-3, the V gene TRBV19; 12 positions agree with TRBD1. V trimming: 5 bases; J trimming: 6 bases; junction bases outside the gene matches: 3. Germline CDR1 is LNHDA and CDR2 is SQIVND (reference sequence). This CDR3 contains 14 residues. CDR3 bases: TGTGCCAGTAGTCCGGGACAGGGGGCTGATACGCAGTATTTT. Translated, it gives CASSPGQGADTQYF.